Below are 4 T cell receptor beta chains sequenced from a single sample in a study of blood T cell repertoires in COVID-19. Sequencing used immunoSEQ multiplex PCR; TCRdb keeps in-frame clones, though not all of them. The sample has 150,000 to 250,000 clones; approximately 86% are singletons. The sample was PBMCs or T cells enriched from blood (not recorded which). These TCRs come from a woman under 40 who had recovered from COVID-19.

The rearrangement uses TRBV14 and TRBJ2-1; D possibly corresponds to TRBD1 (6 bases). Germline CDR1 SGHDN, CDR2 FVKESK. The CDR3 runs to 17 residues. V shed 6 bases and J shed 4 bases, with 22 bases lying between them. In DNA form, the CDR3 reads TGTGCCAGCAGTCGGAGACAGGCGCCTCAGTTATACAATGAGCAGTTCTTC. Its translation is CASSRRQAPQLYNEQFF.

CDR3 bases: TGTGCCAGTAGTATCTCAGCGAGGTACGAGCAGTACTTC. This codes for CASSISARYEQYF. The V gene is TRBV19, the J gene TRBJ2-7; D unclear. V lost 3 bases, J lost 4 bases, and 10 bases lay in between. The CDR3 extends over 13 amino acids. Germline V gives CDR1 LNHDA, CDR2 SQIVND (reference sequence).

The chain employs TRBV15 and TRBJ1-3; D may be TRBD1 (5 bases). The ends were cut back, 0 bases at V and 7 bases at J, with 13 bases in the middle. From germline, CDR1 is LNHNV and CDR2 YYDKDF (reference sequence). This CDR3 region has 15 residues. The DNA for the CDR3 is TGTGCCACCAGCAGAGACAGGGTGGCGGCGAACACCATATATTTT. It translates to CATSRDRVAANTIYF.

This clone showed up just a few times. This chain links TRBV19 with TRBJ1-6; D is uncertain. CDR3 length: 15 residues. V was cut by 5 bases and J by 0 bases, with 8 bases left in between. Germline V CDR1 and CDR2: LNHDA, SQIVND (reference sequence). CDR3 nucleotide sequence: TGTGCCAGTAGTCCGCCTAGCTCCTATAATTCACCCCTCCACTTT. It is translated as CASSPPSSYNSPLHF.